Shown below are 7 T cell receptor beta chains from a single sample sequenced in a study of OX40 agonist ivuxolimab in advanced cancers. Produced via immunoSEQ multiplex PCR; TCRdb's table is partial and in-frame only. The profile shows fewer than 80,000 clones, approximately 81% of them singletons. The sequencing used CD4+ or CD8+ T cells sorted from blood, collected in a trial of the OX40 agonist ivuxolimab. Every receptor here comes from an adult with an advanced solid tumor such as melanoma, head and neck, liver or kidney cancer.

V is TRBV11-3 and J is TRBJ2-3; 8 bases are a match to TRBD1. Germline CDR1 is SGHNT and CDR2 is YENEEA. This CDR3 is 16 amino acids long. The ends lost 5 bases at V and 3 bases at J; junction bases unmatched: 10. The CDR3 protein is CASSPDGQGATDTQYF. In nucleotides, the CDR3 is TGTGCCAGCAGCCCAGACGGGCAGGGGGCAACAGATACGCAGTATTTT.

The chain joins TRBV4-1 to TRBJ2-6; the D is unclear. Germline values: CDR1 MGHRA, CDR2 YSYEKL. V was clipped by 2 bases and J by 0 bases, with 11 bases between them. This CDR3 is 17 amino acids long. The CDR3 DNA sequence: TGCGCCAGCAGCCAATCCCACTCGAACTCTGGGGCCAACGTCCTGACTTTC. This codes for CASSQSHSNSGANVLTF.

CDR3 protein: CASSLGQGWDEQFF. DNA for the CDR3: TGTGCCAGCAGCTTAGGACAGGGGTGGGATGAGCAGTTCTTC. This sequence joins TRBV7-8 and TRBJ2-1; 8 bases align to TRBD1. V lost 1 base and J lost 8; bases outside the gene matches: 4. The germline gives CDR1 SGHVS, CDR2 FQNEAQ. The CDR3 is 14 residues long.

The J gene is TRBJ2-1, the V gene TRBV4-1, with D perhaps matching TRBD1 (6 bases). The CDR3 runs to 17 residues. Germline assignment: CDR1 MGHRA and CDR2 YSYEKL. V was trimmed by 1 base and J by 5 bases, leaving 18 bases between them. CDR3 amino acids: CASSQGRLRTDNNEQFF. CDR3 bases: TGCGCCAGCAGCCAAGGAAGGTTGAGGACAGACAACAATGAGCAGTTCTTC.

V gene TRBV6-1 combines with J gene TRBJ1-1; D is uncertain. V was shortened by 8 bases and J by 0 bases, with 13 bases between the two germline ends. CDR1 is MNHNS, CDR2 SASEGT, per germline. This CDR3 contains 14 residues. The CDR3 protein is CASLEVGLNTEAFF. CDR3 nucleotides: TGTGCCAGCCTCGAGGTGGGGTTGAACACTGAAGCTTTCTTT.

The genes are TRBV30 and TRBJ2-5, with a possible D match to TRBD2 (5 bases). The CDR3 loop spans 15 amino acids. V was clipped by 0 bases and J by 10 bases, with 21 bases between them. Germline V gene data show CDR1 as GTSNPN and CDR2 as SVGIG (reference sequence). CDR3 region: CAWSVWRANGRSQYF. DNA for the CDR3: TGTGCCTGGAGTGTTTGGCGGGCCAATGGTAGGAGCCAGTACTTC.

V gene TRBV19 combines with J gene TRBJ1-2; 12 bases fit TRBD1. The CDR3 is 17 residues long. V shed 5 bases, J shed 8 bases, and the junction held 15 bases outside the gene matches. CDR1 and CDR2 (germline): LNHDA, SQIVND (reference sequence). CDR3 coding DNA: TGTGCCAGTAGTTGGGGGACAGGGGGCGCTTCCCCATCGGGCTACACCTTC. It is translated as CASSWGTGGASPSGYTF.